These 20 T cell receptor beta chains were sequenced from one sample in a study of tumor and adjacent non-tumor tissue in lung cancer. This sample's RNA came from whole unsorted tissue. Three rounds of nested PCR, following a modified ARM-PCR protocol, produced the TCRbeta library. TCRdb re-derived calls from the multiplex PCR reads in MiXCR, one entry per CDR3 protein. The repertoire holds over 110,000 distinct CDR3 sequences, with around two thirds as singletons. The sequenced material came from lung tumor tissue. The source of these receptors is a man in his 60s with small cell lung cancer.

As regards this clonotype: One end of the junction does not line up with germline, which may come from a read error. J is TRBJ1-3 and V is TRBV11-2; D gene ambiguous. The CDR3 consists of 16 residues. Germline loops: CDR1 SGHAT, CDR2 FQNNGV. CDR3 bases: TGTACCAGCAGCCGGTCCTATGAGGGCTCTAGAAACACCATATATTTT. Amino acids: CTSSRSYEGSRNTIYF.

On this clonotype: A junction boundary mismatches the germline segment, possibly from a read error. The CDR3 is CNARGTSGSLTDTQYF. The CDR3 DNA reads as TGCAATGCTAGGGGGACTAGCGGGAGTTTAACAGATACGCAGTATTTT. This chain joins TRBV20-1 and TRBJ2-3; 14 bases align to TRBD2. Germline CDR1 reads DFQATT; CDR2 reads SNEGSKA (reference sequence). CDR3 length equals 16 residues.

The chain carries TRBV20-1 and TRBJ1-1, with 8 bases matching TRBD1. Germline CDR1 DFQATT, CDR2 SNEGSKA (reference sequence). Trimming removed 5 bases from V and 4 bases from J; junction bases left unmatched: 15. The CDR3 loop spans 16 amino acids. Written as DNA, the CDR3 is TGCAGTGCTCCTAGGAACAGGGGGGGCGCGAGCACTGAAGCTTTCTTT. Protein product: CSAPRNRGGASTEAFF.

Concerning this clonotype: Just one base apart from a much larger clone, this may be a read error. The rearrangement uses TRBV24-1 and TRBJ2-1; D is unresolved. The CDR3 spans 13 residues. Germline V gives CDR1 KGHDR, CDR2 SFDVKD. CDR3 sequence (DNA): TGTGCCACTCAAGAGAGCTCCTACAATGTGCAGTTCTTC. Translating it yields CATQESSYNVQFF.

This clonotype came up a few times. The chain combines TRBV5-4 with TRBJ2-3; D uncertain. CDR1 is SGHNT and CDR2 is YYREEE in the germline V gene (reference sequence). The V and J ends lost 4 bases and 0 bases respectively, with 15 bases between them. The CDR3 runs to 16 residues. The CDR3 DNA follows: TGTGCCAGCAGCGCTTTGGTCCGAGCTAGCACAGATACGCAGTATTTT. It encodes CASSALVRASTDTQYF.

On this clonotype: One end of the junction is discordant with germline, which a read error may explain. This rearrangement joins TRBV4-1 to TRBJ1-2; TRBD1 aligns across 7 bases. In germline, CDR1 is MGHRA, CDR2 YSYEKL. The CDR3 covers 17 residues. In DNA, the CDR3 is TGCGCTAGCAGCCAAGTCTCTCGTGGAGCAGGGGGAAGCAGCTACACCTTC. Translation gives CASSQVSRGAGGSSYTF.

Details on this clonotype: Sequence at one end of the junction differs from germline and may be a read error. V gene TRBV4-1 combines with J gene TRBJ2-7; possible D gene TRBD1, 5 bases. CDR3 length: 13 residues. The germline CDR1 and CDR2 sequences are MGHRA and YSYEKL. The CDR3 nucleotides are TGCGCCAGCAGTTTCGACAGATTCTACGAGCAGTGCTTC. Translated, it gives CASSFDRFYEQCF.

Of note for this clonotype: This may arise from a read error, as a much more abundant clone is one base away. V and J are TRBV6-1 and TRBJ2-1; D possibly corresponds to TRBD2 (6 bases). Germline V gene lookup returns CDR1 MNHNS and CDR2 SASEGT. This CDR3 comprises 15 residues. CDR3 DNA sequence: TGTGCCAGCAGTACGGGACTCCACTCCTACAATGAGCAGTTATTC. It is translated as CASSTGLHSYNEQLF.

This chain uses TRBV20-1 with TRBJ2-7; the match to TRBD2 covers 9 bases. Germline assignment: CDR1 DFQATT and CDR2 SNEGSKA (reference sequence). The CDR3 runs to 15 residues. CDR3 coding DNA: TGCGGTACTAGAGATTTTGGGCGGGAGGGGTACGAGCAGTACTTC. It is translated as CGTRDFGREGYEQYF.

A single count supports this clonotype. As the CDR3 is not closed by the conserved phenylalanine or tryptophan, this likely results from a read error. No DNA is shown, since the ends of the CDR3 on it are uncertain; the CDR3 is the one TCRdb lists. The rearrangement uses TRBV11-2 and TRBJ2-2; the table's D call TRBD2 went unverified against the DNA. Looked up from germline, CDR1 is SGHAT and CDR2 is FQNNGV. The CDR3 comprises 15 residues, both ends counted. CDR3 sequence reads: CASSPLDGGTGKRFL.

As regards this clonotype: The junction departs from the called germline gene at one end, perhaps through a read error. The chain uses TRBV6-5 and TRBJ2-5, with D maybe TRBD2 (6 bases). This CDR3 has 16 residues. Germline CDR1 and CDR2: MNHEY and SVGAGI. Written as DNA, the CDR3 is TGTGCCAGCAGTTACTCGGAACAGTTGGGTCGGGAGACCCCGTACTTC. It is translated as CASSYSEQLGRETPYF.

This clonotype has more than one count but fewer than ten. A much larger clone differs by one base, so this may be a read error. The chain has TRBV11-1 and TRBJ2-3; 8 bases line up with TRBD2. The CDR3 is made up of 14 amino acids. Germline V CDR1 and CDR2: SGHAT, FQDESV (reference sequence). The CDR3 nucleotides read TGTGTCAGCAAACCCGGGGGGGACGTGGATACGCAGTATTTT. Its translation is CVSKPGGDVDTQYF. Full variable domain (remainder filled in from reference TRBV11-1 and TRBJ2-3): EAEVAQSPRYKITEKSQAVAFWCDPISGHATLYWYRQILGQGPELLVQFQDESVVDDSQLPKDRFSAERLKGVDSTLKIQPAELGDSAMYLCVSKPGGDVDTQYFGPGTRLTVL.

The sample holds many counts of this clonotype. The chain's CDR3 is CASSLGHDMDTQYF. The CDR3 DNA follows: TGCGCCAGCAGCTTGGGACACGACATGGATACGCAGTATTTT. The gene calls are TRBV5-1 and TRBJ2-3; D unclear. This CDR3 contains 14 residues. V gave up 0 bases and J gave up 6 bases, with 11 bases separating them. CDR1 and CDR2 from the germline V gene are SGHRS and YFSETQ.

With respect to this clonotype: At one end, the junction sequence differs from germline, possibly due to a read error. J is TRBJ2-1 and V is TRBV20-1; D tentatively fits TRBD1 or TRBD2 (6 bases each). This CDR3 is built from 12 residues. Germline V lookup: CDR1 DFQATT, CDR2 SNEGSKA (reference sequence). The CDR3 reads CSAILGGLDVIF. The CDR3 DNA reads as TGCAGTGCTATTCTTGGGGGGCTAGATGTGATCTTC.

This clonotype was counted ten times or more. The J gene is TRBJ2-5, the V gene TRBV6-1; a possible D gene is TRBD1 (5 bases). Germline lookup yields CDR1 MNHNS and CDR2 SASEGT. This CDR3 has 14 amino acids. The ends were cut back, 0 bases at V and 7 bases at J, with 12 bases in the middle. DNA of the CDR3: TGTGCCAGCAGTGAAGCTCCGGAAGGGGTGACCCAGTACTTC. Translation: CASSEAPEGVTQYF.

On this clonotype: Germline and junction disagree at one end, which may indicate a read error. The rearrangement links TRBV12-3 or TRBV12-4 to TRBJ2-6; D might be TRBD1 or TRBD2, each matching 5 bases. This CDR3 has 16 residues. CDR3 bases: TGTGCCAGCAGCTCCCTCGGGACCTCTGGGGCCAACGTCCTAACTTTC. The encoded protein is CASSSLGTSGANVLTF.

V usage is TRBV11-2 and J usage is TRBJ2-7; TRBD2 agrees at 8 bases. The CDR3 runs 15 residues. CDR1 SGHAT and CDR2 FQNNGV come from the germline V gene. The chain's CDR3 is CVSSLQAGDSYEQYV. DNA for the CDR3: TGTGTCAGCAGCTTACAAGCGGGAGATTCCTATGAGCAGTACGTC.

Comment on this clonotype: This may be a read error: a much more frequent sequence differs by one nucleotide. The rearrangement joins TRBV20-1 to TRBJ2-5, with D possibly matching TRBD2 (5 bases). This CDR3 has 11 residues. The V gene's germline CDR1 is DFQATT and CDR2 SNEGSKA (reference sequence). The CDR3, as DNA: TGCAGTTCTGGGCCGAGGGAGATCCAGTACTTC. Encoded protein: CSSGPREIQYF.

This clonotype was detected only a few times. The rearrangement uses TRBV10-1 and TRBJ2-2; the match to TRBD1 covers 9 bases. Germline lookup yields CDR1 WNHNN and CDR2 SYGVQD (reference sequence). The CDR3 has 13 amino acids. The V segment lost 8 bases and the J segment 7 bases; nucleotides outside the gene matches: 5. The CDR3 DNA follows: TGCGCCAGCGGGGACAGGGCGATCGGGGAGCTGTTTTTT. It translates to CASGDRAIGELFF.

Notes on this clonotype: A much larger clone is a single base away; this may be a read error. The chain recombines TRBV6-1 with TRBJ2-3, with TRBD1 matching 9 bases. Germline V gives CDR1 MNHNS, CDR2 SASEGT. Trimming removed 10 bases from V and 2 bases from J; junction bases left unmatched: 10. CDR3 length equals 15 residues. The CDR3 region has the DNA TGTGCCATCGTCGACAGGGGGAGATACACAGATACGCAGTATTTT. Residues: CAIVDRGRYTDTQYF.